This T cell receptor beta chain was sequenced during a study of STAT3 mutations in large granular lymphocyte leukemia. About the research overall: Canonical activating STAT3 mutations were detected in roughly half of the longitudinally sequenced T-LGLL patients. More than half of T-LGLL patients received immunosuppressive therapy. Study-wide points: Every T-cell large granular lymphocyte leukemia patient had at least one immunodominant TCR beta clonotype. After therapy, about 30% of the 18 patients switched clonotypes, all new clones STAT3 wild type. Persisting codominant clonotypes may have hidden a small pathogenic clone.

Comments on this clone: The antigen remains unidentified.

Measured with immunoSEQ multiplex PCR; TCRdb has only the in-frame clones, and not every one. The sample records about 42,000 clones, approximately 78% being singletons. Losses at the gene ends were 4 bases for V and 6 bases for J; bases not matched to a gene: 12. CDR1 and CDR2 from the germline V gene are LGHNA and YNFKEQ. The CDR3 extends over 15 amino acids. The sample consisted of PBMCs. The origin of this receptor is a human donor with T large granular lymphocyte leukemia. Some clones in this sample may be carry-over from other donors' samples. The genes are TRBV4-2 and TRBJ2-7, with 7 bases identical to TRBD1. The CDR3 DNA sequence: TGTGCCAGCAGCCCCCCGGGGACAGCCAGCAGCGAGCAGTACTTC. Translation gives CASSPPGTASSEQYF.